These T cell receptor beta chains were read from a single sample in a study of T cell changes during pregnancy in multiple sclerosis. Assay: immunoSEQ multiplex PCR; the TCRdb copy retains only in-frame clones and omits some. The sample yields 50,000 to 70,000 clones, 93% seen once. The sequencing used peripheral blood, collected after pregnancy. Source of these receptors: a female donor with multiple sclerosis, enrolled in a pregnancy study. The CDR3 runs from the conserved cysteine through the conserved F or W. The D gene is left open where the match is weak. Size tells how often a clone was seen (once, few, many) or the class of an expanded clone, and some rows leave it out.

v_gene	j_gene	d_gene	abundance	CDR3aa	CDR3nt
TRBV14	TRBJ2-2	-	-	CASSQELVAGELFF	TGTGCCAGCAGCCAAGAACTTGTAGCCGGGGAGCTGTTTTTT
TRBV5-5	TRBJ2-2	-	-	CASSFELRTGELFF	TGTGCCAGCAGCTTCGAGCTGCGCACCGGGGAGCTGTTTTTT
TRBV7-2	TRBJ1-4	TRBD1	-	CASSLNGQGATNEKLFF	TGTGCCAGCAGCCTAAATGGACAGGGGGCAACTAATGAAAAACTGTTTTTT
TRBV29-1	TRBJ2-1	-	-	CSATQGRNEQFF	TGCAGCGCCACACAGGGCCGCAATGAGCAGTTCTTC
TRBV7-2	TRBJ1-4	TRBD1	-	CASSLASTGGEGEKLFF	TGTGCCAGCAGCTTAGCTTCTACAGGGGGCGAGGGTGAAAAACTGTTTTTT
TRBV4-1	TRBJ2-2	-	-	CASSRSGTLNTGELFF	TGCGCCAGCAGCCGATCCGGGACTCTTAACACCGGGGAGCTGTTTTTT
TRBV7-2	TRBJ1-3	-	-	CASRAAGNTIYF	TGTGCCAGCAGGGCAGCTGGAAACACCATATATTTT
TRBV5-4	TRBJ1-2	-	-	CASSLDTVLYHYGYTF	TGTGCCAGCAGCTTGGATACGGTGTTGTACCACTATGGCTACACCTTC
TRBV19	TRBJ1-5	-	-	CASNPDRRFNQPQHF	TGTGCCAGTAACCCTGACAGGCGTTTTAATCAGCCCCAGCATTTT
TRBV6-5	TRBJ1-2	TRBD1	-	CASSYSSQGEHGYTF	TGTGCCAGCAGTTACTCGAGCCAGGGGGAGCATGGCTACACCTTC
TRBV7-6	TRBJ2-7	-	-	CASSLTVMYEQYF	TGTGCCAGCAGCTTAACTGTAATGTACGAGCAGTACTTC
TRBV5-1	TRBJ2-7	TRBD2	-	CASSRLAGTYEQYF	TGCGCCAGCAGCAGACTAGCGGGAACCTACGAGCAGTACTTC
TRBV11-3	TRBJ1-1	-	-	CASSLDRGGTEAFF	TGTGCCAGCAGCTTAGATCGGGGGGGGACTGAAGCTTTCTTT
TRBV28	TRBJ1-4	TRBD1	-	CASSRQGGGTNEKLFF	TGTGCCAGCAGTCGACAGGGGGGGGGAACTAATGAAAAACTGTTTTTT
TRBV6-5	TRBJ1-2	TRBD1	once	CASSLQGIYGYTF	TGTGCCAGCAGCCTACAGGGGATCTACGGCTACACCTTC
TRBV11-2	TRBJ2-7	TRBD1	-	CASSLTDRGYEQYF	TGTGCCAGCAGCTTAACGGACAGGGGCTACGAGCAGTACTTC
TRBV7-2	TRBJ1-1	TRBD1	once	CASTFSRDRGGNTEAFF	TGTGCCAGCACCTTCTCCCGGGACAGGGGGGGGAACACTGAAGCTTTCTTT
TRBV4-1	TRBJ2-3	-	-	CASSFASRTTQSDTQYF	TGCGCCAGCAGCTTCGCCTCCCGGACTACCCAATCAGATACGCAGTATTTT
TRBV7-9	TRBJ2-3	TRBD1	-	CASSPGGLPTDTQYF	TGTGCCAGCAGCCCAGGGGGTTTACCCACAGATACGCAGTATTTT
TRBV4-3	TRBJ2-5	TRBD1	-	CASSQDFTGGRETQYF	TGCGCCAGCAGCCAAGATTTTACAGGGGGCAGGGAGACCCAGTACTTC
TRBV11-2	TRBJ2-7	-	-	CASSFKQYEQYF	TGTGCCAGCAGCTTTAAACAGTACGAGCAGTACTTC
TRBV5-1	TRBJ2-2	TRBD2	-	CASSVLAGANTGELFF	TGCGCCAGCAGCGTTCTAGCGGGAGCGAACACCGGGGAGCTGTTTTTT
TRBV19	TRBJ2-7	TRBD1	-	CASSPQQGYEQYF	TGTGCCAGTAGTCCACAACAGGGGTACGAGCAGTACTTC
TRBV23-1	TRBJ2-5	TRBD1	-	CASSLTGEPETQYF	TGCGCCAGCAGTTTGACAGGGGAGCCAGAGACCCAGTACTTC
TRBV5-1	TRBJ2-5	TRBD1	-	CASSLAGGREETQYF	TGCGCCAGCAGCTTGGCAGGGGGCCGTGAGGAGACCCAGTACTTC
TRBV5-6	TRBJ2-7	-	-	CASSPRVLSYEQYF	TGTGCCAGCAGCCCCAGGGTCCTCTCCTACGAGCAGTACTTC
TRBV9	TRBJ2-7	-	-	CASSVSQGNYEQYF	TGTGCCAGCAGCGTAAGTCAGGGAAACTACGAGCAGTACTTC
TRBV7-6	TRBJ2-1	-	once	CASSLGGNRNEQFF	TGTGCCAGCAGCTTAGGCGGGAACAGAAATGAGCAGTTCTTC
TRBV6-6	TRBJ2-3	-	-	CASKNSKLSTDTQYF	TGTGCCAGCAAGAATTCTAAGCTTAGCACAGATACGCAGTATTTT
TRBV6-5	TRBJ2-3	TRBD1	-	CASSYRGRAKDTQYF	TGTGCCAGCAGTTACAGGGGGCGGGCGAAAGATACGCAGTATTTT
TRBV25-1	TRBJ1-5	-	-	CASPYRDIGNQPQHF	TGTGCCAGCCCCTACAGGGATATTGGGAATCAGCCCCAGCATTTT
TRBV23-1	TRBJ2-1	-	-	CASSQSGVPDNEQFF	TGCGCCAGCAGTCAATCAGGGGTACCAGACAATGAGCAGTTCTTC
TRBV2	TRBJ2-7	TRBD1	-	CASGTGGEQYF	TGTGCCAGCGGCACAGGGGGTGAGCAGTACTTC
TRBV4-3	TRBJ2-5	TRBD2	once	CASSQAGLAGEETQYF	TGCGCCAGCAGCCAAGCTGGACTAGCGGGTGAGGAGACCCAGTACTTC
TRBV28	TRBJ1-2	TRBD1	-	CASSPGTGDNYGYTF	TGTGCCAGCAGCCCCGGGACAGGGGACAACTATGGCTACACCTTC
TRBV4-2	TRBJ2-4	TRBD2	-	CASSPRTSGGKNIQYF	TGTGCCAGCAGCCCCAGGACTAGCGGCGGCAAAAACATTCAGTACTTC
TRBV5-1	TRBJ1-1	-	-	CASSLGSGRDTEAFF	TGCGCCAGCAGCTTGGGTTCGGGGAGGGACACTGAAGCTTTCTTT
TRBV7-9	TRBJ2-2	TRBD2	-	CASSGTSGRGGGELFF	TGTGCCAGCAGCGGCACTAGCGGGAGGGGCGGCGGGGAGCTGTTTTTT
TRBV18	TRBJ1-2	-	-	CASSPPGARANYGYTF	TGTGCCAGCTCACCCCCGGGAGCCAGGGCGAACTATGGCTACACCTTC
TRBV27	TRBJ2-7	TRBD2	-	CASSPTSGRIEEQYF	TGTGCCAGCAGCCCTACTAGCGGGAGAATAGAGGAGCAGTACTTC
TRBV6-5	TRBJ2-1	-	-	CASSYSNLVGHEQFF	TGTGCCAGCAGTTACTCGAATCTTGTGGGCCATGAGCAGTTCTTC
TRBV28	TRBJ1-1	TRBD1	-	CASSPTGGYAIEAFF	TGTGCCAGCAGTCCTACAGGGGGGTATGCAATTGAAGCTTTCTTT
TRBV6-5	TRBJ2-7	-	-	CASSYSSSTGFEQYF	TGTGCCAGCAGTTACTCGAGTAGCACCGGGTTCGAGCAGTACTTC
TRBV18	TRBJ2-7	TRBD2	-	CASSPGLDYEQYF	TGTGCCAGCTCACCGGGACTAGACTACGAGCAGTACTTC
TRBV28	TRBJ2-7	TRBD2	once	CASRPGTSGRSYEQYF	TGTGCCAGCAGACCCGGGACTAGCGGTCGCTCGTACGAGCAGTACTTC
TRBV4-1	TRBJ1-2	-	-	CASSQEESLSPYGYTF	TGCGCCAGCAGCCAAGAGGAGAGCCTAAGCCCTTATGGCTACACCTTC
TRBV7-2	TRBJ2-7	-	-	CASSLSQGDEQYF	TGTGCCAGCAGCTTATCACAGGGAGACGAGCAGTACTTC
TRBV16	TRBJ2-3	TRBD2	-	CASSQGTIRTDTQYF	TGTGCCAGCAGCCAAGGGACTATACGCACAGATACGCAGTATTTT
TRBV29-1	TRBJ2-7	-	-	CSVDSTYEQYF	TGCAGCGTTGATTCAACCTACGAGCAGTACTTC
TRBV25-1	TRBJ2-5	-	-	CASSEYVELQETQYF	TGTGCCAGCAGTGAATATGTGGAGCTACAAGAGACCCAGTACTTC